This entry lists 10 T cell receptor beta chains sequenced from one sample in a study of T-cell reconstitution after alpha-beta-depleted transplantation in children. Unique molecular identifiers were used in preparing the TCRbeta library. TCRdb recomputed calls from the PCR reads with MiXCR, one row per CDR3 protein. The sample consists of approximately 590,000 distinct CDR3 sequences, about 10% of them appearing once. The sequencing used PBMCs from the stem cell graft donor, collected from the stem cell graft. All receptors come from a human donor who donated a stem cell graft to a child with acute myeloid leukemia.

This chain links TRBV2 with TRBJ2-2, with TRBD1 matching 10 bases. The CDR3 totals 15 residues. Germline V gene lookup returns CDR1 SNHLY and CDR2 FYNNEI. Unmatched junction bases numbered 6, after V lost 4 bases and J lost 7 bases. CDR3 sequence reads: CASSADRGQGGELFF. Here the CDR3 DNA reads TGTGCCAGCAGTGCTGACAGGGGGCAGGGCGGGGAGCTGTTTTTT. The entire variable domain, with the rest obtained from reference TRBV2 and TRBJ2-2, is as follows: EPEVTQTPSHQVTQMGQEVILRCVPISNHLYFYWYRQILGQKVEFLVSFYNNEISEKSEIFDDQFSVERPDGSNFTLKIRSTKLEDSAMYFCASSADRGQGGELFFGEGSRLTVL.

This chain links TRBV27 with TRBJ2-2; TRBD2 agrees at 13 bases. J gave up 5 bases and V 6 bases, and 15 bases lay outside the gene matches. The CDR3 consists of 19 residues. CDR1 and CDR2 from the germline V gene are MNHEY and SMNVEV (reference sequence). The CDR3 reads CASSPGGLAGNRVTGELFF. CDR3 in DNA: TGTGCCAGCAGCCCCGGGGGACTAGCGGGAAACAGGGTTACCGGGGAGCTGTTTTTT.

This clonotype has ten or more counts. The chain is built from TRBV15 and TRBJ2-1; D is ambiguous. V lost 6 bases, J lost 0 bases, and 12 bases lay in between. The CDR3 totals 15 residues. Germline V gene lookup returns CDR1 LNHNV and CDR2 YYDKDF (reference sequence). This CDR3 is CATSSPRDSYNEQFF. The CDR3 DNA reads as TGTGCCACCAGTTCGCCTAGAGACTCCTACAATGAGCAGTTCTTC.

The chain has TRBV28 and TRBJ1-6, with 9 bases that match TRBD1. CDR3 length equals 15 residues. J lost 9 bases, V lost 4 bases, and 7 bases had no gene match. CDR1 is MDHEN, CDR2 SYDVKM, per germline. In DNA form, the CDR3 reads TGTGCCAGCAGTTCCGGGACAGGGATGAGTTCACCCCTCCACTTT. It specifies CASSSGTGMSSPLHF.

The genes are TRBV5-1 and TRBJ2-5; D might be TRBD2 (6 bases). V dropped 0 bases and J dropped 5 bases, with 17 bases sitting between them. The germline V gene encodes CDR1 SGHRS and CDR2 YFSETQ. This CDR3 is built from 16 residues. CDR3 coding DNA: TGCGCCAGCAGCTTGGGACGGGCGGGAAATATGGAGACCCAGTACTTC. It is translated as CASSLGRAGNMETQYF. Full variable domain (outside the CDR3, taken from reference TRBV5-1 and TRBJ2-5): KAGVTQTPRYLIKTRGQQVTLSCSPISGHRSVSWYQQTPGQGLQFLFEYFSETQRNKGNFPGRFSGRQFSNSRSEMNVSTLELGDSALYLCASSLGRAGNMETQYFGPGTRLLVL.

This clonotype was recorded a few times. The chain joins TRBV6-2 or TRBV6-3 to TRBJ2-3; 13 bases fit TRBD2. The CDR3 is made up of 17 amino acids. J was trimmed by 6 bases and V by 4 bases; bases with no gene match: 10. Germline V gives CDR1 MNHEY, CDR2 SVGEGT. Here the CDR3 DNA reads TGTGCCAGCAGTTCCCTCGGACTAGCGGGAGTTTTTGATACGCAGTATTTT. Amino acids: CASSSLGLAGVFDTQYF.

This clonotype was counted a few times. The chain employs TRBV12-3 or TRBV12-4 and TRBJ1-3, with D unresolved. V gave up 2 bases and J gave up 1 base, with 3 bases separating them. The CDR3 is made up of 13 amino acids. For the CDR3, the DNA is TGTGCCAGCAGTTTATGGTCTGGAAACACCATATATTTT. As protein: CASSLWSGNTIYF.

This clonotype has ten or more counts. The CDR3 region has the DNA TGCAGCGTTGAACGAGGGGCAGGGACTGAAGCTTTCTTT. It encodes CSVERGAGTEAFF. The rearrangement uses TRBV29-1 and TRBJ1-1, with D perhaps matching TRBD1 (5 bases). Trimming removed 2 bases from V and 5 bases from J, with 12 bases in between. This CDR3 region has 13 residues. Germline V gene data show CDR1 as SQVTM and CDR2 as ANQGSEA.

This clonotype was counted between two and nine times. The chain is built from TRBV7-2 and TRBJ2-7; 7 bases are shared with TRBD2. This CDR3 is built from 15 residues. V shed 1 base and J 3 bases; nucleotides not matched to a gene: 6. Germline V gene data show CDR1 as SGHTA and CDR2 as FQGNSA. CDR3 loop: CASSLESSGRYEQYF. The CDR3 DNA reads TGTGCCAGCAGCTTAGAGTCTAGCGGTCGCTACGAGCAGTACTTC.

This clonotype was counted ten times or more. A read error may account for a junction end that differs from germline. CDR3 sequence reads: CASSRAVGLSDNEQFF. In nucleotides, the CDR3 is TGCGCCAGCAGCCGTGCGGTCGGACTCTCCGACAATGAGCAGTTCTTC. The chain has TRBV5-1 and TRBJ2-1, with a tentative D call TRBD2 (5 bases). CDR1 is SGHRS and CDR2 is YFSETQ in the germline V gene. This CDR3 has 16 residues.